The subject of this entry is one TCR beta chain. The antigen is unknown. Between the trimmed V and J ends, which lost 7 bases and 6 bases, there was a span of 17 bases. Germline V gene sequence: CDR1 KGHDR, CDR2 SFDVKD. This CDR3 contains 14 residues. The data belong to a study of T-cell memory formation after mild COVID-19. Study-level results: CD4+ bias marked clones expanding day 15 to 37, unlike balanced contracting clones. There were some responding clones in pre-infection memory, which suggested that cross-reactive memory had joined.

Barcoded TCR alpha and TCR beta cDNA libraries with UMIs came from 5'RACE using constant-segment primers. TCRdb independently ran MiXCR on the 5' RACE reads; one entry per CDR3 protein. The table has fewer than 50,000 distinct CDR3 sequences, 6.6% seen once; the top ten hold roughly 0.79%. The clonotype comes from an adult who had mild COVID-19 (a few samples of this study predate the infection). Cell type and time point are not known. The chain recombines TRBV24-1 with TRBJ1-1; D may be TRBD1 (5 bases). Sample: PBMCs or a T cell subset sorted from them (not recorded which). CDR3 nucleotides: TGTGCCACCAGGGGTGAGGGGAGGAGCGCTGAAGCTTTCTTT. As protein: CATRGEGRSAEAFF.